This T cell receptor beta chain was sequenced in a study of response to subunit inactivated influenza vaccine. As for this clonotype: Its antigen is undetermined.

MiXCR, run by TCRdb on the RT-PCR reads, gives a single entry per CDR3 protein. Found here are 800,000 to 1,000,000 distinct CDR3 sequences, 20% to 25% of them singletons; the top ten hold roughly 10%. General study points: Few additional T cells are recruited per seasonal influenza vaccination, authors suggested.

Germline trimming cut 4 bases from V and 1 base from J; bases unmatched to any gene: 6. The germline V gene encodes CDR1 SGHTA and CDR2 FQGNSA. The CDR3 has 16 residues. Specimen: PBMCs from blood, collected 5 to 6 days after vaccination. The chain employs TRBV7-2 and TRBJ2-1; 8 positions agree with TRBD2. The receptor's source is a man aged 50 or older who received an inactivated influenza vaccine. CDR3 DNA: TGTGCCAGCAGCTCGAAAAGCGGGAGTTCCTACAATGAGCAGTTCTTC. Translation gives CASSSKSGSSYNEQFF.